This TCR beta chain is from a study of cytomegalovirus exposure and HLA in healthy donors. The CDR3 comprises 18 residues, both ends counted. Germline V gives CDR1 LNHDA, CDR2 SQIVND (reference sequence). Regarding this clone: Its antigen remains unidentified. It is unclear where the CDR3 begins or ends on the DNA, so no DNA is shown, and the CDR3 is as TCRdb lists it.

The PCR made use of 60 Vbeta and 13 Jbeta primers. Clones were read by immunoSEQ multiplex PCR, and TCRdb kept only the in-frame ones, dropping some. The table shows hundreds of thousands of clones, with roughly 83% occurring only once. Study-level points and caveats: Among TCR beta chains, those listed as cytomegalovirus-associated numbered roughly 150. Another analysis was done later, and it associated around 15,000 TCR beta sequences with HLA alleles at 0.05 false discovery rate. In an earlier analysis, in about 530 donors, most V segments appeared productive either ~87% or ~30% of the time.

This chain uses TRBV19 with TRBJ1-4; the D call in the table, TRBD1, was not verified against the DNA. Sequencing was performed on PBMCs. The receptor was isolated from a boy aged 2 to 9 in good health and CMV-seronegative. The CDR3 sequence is CASSPNRDSVPTNEKLFF.